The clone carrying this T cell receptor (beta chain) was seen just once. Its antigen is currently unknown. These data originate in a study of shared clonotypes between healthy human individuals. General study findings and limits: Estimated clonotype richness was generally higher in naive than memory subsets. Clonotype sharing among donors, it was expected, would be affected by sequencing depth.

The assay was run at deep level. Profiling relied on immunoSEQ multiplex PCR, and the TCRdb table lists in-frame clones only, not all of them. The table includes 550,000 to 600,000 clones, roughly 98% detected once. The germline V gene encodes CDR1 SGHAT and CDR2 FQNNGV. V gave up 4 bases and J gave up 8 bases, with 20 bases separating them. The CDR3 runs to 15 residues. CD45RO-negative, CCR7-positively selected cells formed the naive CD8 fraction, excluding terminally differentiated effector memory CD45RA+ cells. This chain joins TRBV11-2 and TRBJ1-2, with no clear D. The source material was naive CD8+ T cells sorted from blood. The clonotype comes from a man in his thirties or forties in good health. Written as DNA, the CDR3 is TGTGCCAGCAGCTCCCCCCGAGGGCAGAAGACCGGCTACACCTTC. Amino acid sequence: CASSSPRGQKTGYTF.